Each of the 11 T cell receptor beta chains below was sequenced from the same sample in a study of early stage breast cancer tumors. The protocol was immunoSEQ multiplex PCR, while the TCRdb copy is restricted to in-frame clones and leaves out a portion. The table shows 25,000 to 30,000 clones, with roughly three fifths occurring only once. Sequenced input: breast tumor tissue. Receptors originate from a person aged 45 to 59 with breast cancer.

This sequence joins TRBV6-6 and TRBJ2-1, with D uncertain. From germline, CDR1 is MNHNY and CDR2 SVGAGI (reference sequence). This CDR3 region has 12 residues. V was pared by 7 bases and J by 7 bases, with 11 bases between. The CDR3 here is CASTARKNEQFF. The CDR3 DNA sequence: TGTGCCAGCACCGCGAGGAAAAATGAGCAGTTCTTC.

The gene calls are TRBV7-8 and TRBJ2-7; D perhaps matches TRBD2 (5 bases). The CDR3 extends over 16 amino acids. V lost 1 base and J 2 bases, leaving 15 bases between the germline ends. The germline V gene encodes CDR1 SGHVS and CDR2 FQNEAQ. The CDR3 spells CASSLGSGVRPYEQYF. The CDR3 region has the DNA TGTGCCAGCAGCTTAGGTTCCGGGGTCCGCCCCTACGAGCAGTACTTC.

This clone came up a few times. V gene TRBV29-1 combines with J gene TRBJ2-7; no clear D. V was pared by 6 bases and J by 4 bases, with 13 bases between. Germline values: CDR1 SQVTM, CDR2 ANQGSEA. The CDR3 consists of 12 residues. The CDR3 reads CSVQDGDYEQYF. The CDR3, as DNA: TGCAGCGTGCAGGACGGCGATTACGAGCAGTACTTC.

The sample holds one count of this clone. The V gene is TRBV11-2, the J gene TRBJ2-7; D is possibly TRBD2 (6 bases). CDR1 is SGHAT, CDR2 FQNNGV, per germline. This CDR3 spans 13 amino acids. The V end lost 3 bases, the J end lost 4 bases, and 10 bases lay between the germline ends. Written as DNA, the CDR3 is TGTGCCAGCAGCTTGAGCGGGTTATACGAGCAGTACTTC. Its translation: CASSLSGLYEQYF.

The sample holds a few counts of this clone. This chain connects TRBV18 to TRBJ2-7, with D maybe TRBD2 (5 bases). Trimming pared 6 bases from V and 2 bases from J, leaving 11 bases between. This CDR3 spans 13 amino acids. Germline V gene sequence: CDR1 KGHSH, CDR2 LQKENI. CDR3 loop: CASSRGETYEQYF. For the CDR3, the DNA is TGTGCCAGCTCCCGTGGGGAGACCTACGAGCAGTACTTC.

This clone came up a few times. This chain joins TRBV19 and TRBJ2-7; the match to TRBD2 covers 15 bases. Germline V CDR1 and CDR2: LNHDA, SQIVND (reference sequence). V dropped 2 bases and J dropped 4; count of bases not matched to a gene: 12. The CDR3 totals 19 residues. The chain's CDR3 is CASSIRSSGTSGRSYEQYF. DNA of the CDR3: TGTGCCAGTAGTATAAGGAGTTCCGGGACTAGCGGGAGGTCATACGAGCAGTACTTC.

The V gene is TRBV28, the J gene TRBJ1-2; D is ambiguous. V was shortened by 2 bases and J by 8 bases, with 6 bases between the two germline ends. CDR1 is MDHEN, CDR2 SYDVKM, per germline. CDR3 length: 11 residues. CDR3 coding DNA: TGTGCCAGCAGTTTAGGCTTGGGCTACACCTTC. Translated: CASSLGLGYTF.

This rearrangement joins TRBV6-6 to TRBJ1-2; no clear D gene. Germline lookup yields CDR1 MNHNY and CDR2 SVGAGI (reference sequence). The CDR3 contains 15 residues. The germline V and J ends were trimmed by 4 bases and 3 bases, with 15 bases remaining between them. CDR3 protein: CASSWTRSGDYGYTF. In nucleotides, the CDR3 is TGTGCCAGCAGTTGGACCCGGTCGGGTGACTATGGCTACACCTTC.

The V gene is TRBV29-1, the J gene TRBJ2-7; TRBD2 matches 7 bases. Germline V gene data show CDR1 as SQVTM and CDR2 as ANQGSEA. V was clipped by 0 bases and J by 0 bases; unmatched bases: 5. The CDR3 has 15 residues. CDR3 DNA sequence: TGCAGCGTTGAAGACCCCGGGGGGTCCTCCTACGAGCAGTACTTC. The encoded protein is CSVEDPGGSSYEQYF.

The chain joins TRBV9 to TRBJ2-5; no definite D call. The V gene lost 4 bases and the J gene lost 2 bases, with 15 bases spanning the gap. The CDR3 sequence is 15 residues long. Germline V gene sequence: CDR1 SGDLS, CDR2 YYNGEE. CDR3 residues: CASSLGPLPQETQYF. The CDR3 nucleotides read TGTGCCAGCAGCCTCGGGCCCCTACCACAAGAGACCCAGTACTTC.

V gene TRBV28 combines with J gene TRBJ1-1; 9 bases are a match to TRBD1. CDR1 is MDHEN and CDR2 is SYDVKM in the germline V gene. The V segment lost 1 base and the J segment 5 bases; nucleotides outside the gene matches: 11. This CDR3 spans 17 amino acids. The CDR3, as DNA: TGTGCCAGCAGTTTATTGCGGGACAGGGACTCTTGGACTGAAGCTTTCTTT. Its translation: CASSLLRDRDSWTEAFF.